One sample yielded the 13 T cell receptor beta chains listed below, sequenced in a study of beta chain features in type 1 diabetes. Regarding the study as a whole: Type 1 diabetes patients had TCRB CDR3s that were shorter (moderately but significantly so) in all four CD4+ subsets.

As every portion of the isolated RNA was reverse transcribed, the sequencing read expressed TCRB transcripts. Method: immunoSEQ multiplex PCR; TCRdb's copy keeps in-frame clones and lacks some. The sample has roughly 400,000 clones; 8.5% to 10% are singletons. Their antigen targets remain unknown. Source material: central memory CD4+ T cells from blood. These receptors were obtained from a man under 40 with type 1 diabetes.

The chain joins TRBV28 to TRBJ2-1; 7 bases fit TRBD2. CDR1 is MDHEN and CDR2 is SYDVKM in the germline V gene. The CDR3 is 16 residues long. Germline trimming cut 7 bases from V and 4 bases from J; bases unmatched to any gene: 13. DNA of the CDR3: TGTGCCAGCACCCTGGGAGGGAGCGGCTTTTACAATGAGCAGTTCTTC. Amino acid sequence: CASTLGGSGFYNEQFF.

This clone has a handful of counts. This sequence joins TRBV7-2 and TRBJ1-2; the D is unclear. V was trimmed by 5 bases and J by 2 bases, leaving 6 bases between them. Germline V gives CDR1 SGHTA, CDR2 FQGNSA. This CDR3 has 12 residues. The CDR3 DNA reads as TGTGCCAGCAGCACCAGCAACTATGGCTACACCTTC. Translated, it gives CASSTSNYGYTF. Using reference TRBV7-2 and TRBJ1-2 for the parts outside the CDR3, the full variable domain is GAGVSQSPSNKVTEKGKDVELRCDPISGHTALYWYRQSLGQGLEFLIYFQGNSAPDKSGLPSDRFSAERTGGSVSTLTIQRTQQEDSAVYLCASSTSNYGYTFGSGTRLTVV.

The rearrangement uses TRBV27 and TRBJ1-4; D remains unclear. This CDR3 is 14 amino acids long. Trimming left V 5 bases short and J 3 bases short, with 10 bases between. In germline, CDR1 is MNHEY, CDR2 SMNVEV (reference sequence). The CDR3 sequence: CASSGRTANEKLFF. CDR3 coding DNA: TGTGCCAGCAGTGGGAGGACGGCTAATGAAAAACTGTTTTTT.

This clone has just a few counts. V usage is TRBV28 and J usage is TRBJ2-5; maybe TRBD2 (6 bases). CDR1 and CDR2 (germline): MDHEN, SYDVKM. CDR3 length: 12 residues. Trimming stripped 7 bases from V and 3 bases from J, with 9 bases between. The CDR3 nucleotides are TGTGCCAGCATGCGGAGGGAAGAGACCCAGTACTTC. Its translation is CASMRREETQYF.

The gene calls are TRBV27 and TRBJ2-3; unclear D gene. Trimming shortened V by 4 bases and J by 6 bases, and 14 bases separated the two germline ends. The CDR3 is made up of 14 amino acids. Looked up from germline, CDR1 is MNHEY and CDR2 is SMNVEV (reference sequence). DNA of the CDR3: TGTGCCAGCAGTTCCTTAGTGTTCGCGGATACGCAGTATTTT. As protein: CASSSLVFADTQYF.

Note on this clone: With a much larger clone just one base away, this may be a read error. Distinct nucleotide sequences in the sample also encode this CDR3. V is TRBV7-2 and J is TRBJ1-5; D not certain. Deletions cut 3 bases from V and 4 bases from J, with 4 bases between. Germline CDR1 and CDR2: SGHTA and FQGNSA. The CDR3 has 12 residues. The CDR3 loop reads CASSFQNQPQHF. As DNA, the CDR3 is TGTGCCAGCAGCTTCCAGAATCAGCCCCAGCATTTT.

The J gene is TRBJ2-7, the V gene TRBV5-1, with a weak D call TRBD2 (5 bases). Germline-derived CDR1 and CDR2 are SGHRS and YFSETQ. CDR3 length equals 13 residues. V lost 0 bases, J lost 6 bases, and 10 bases lay in between. Here the CDR3 DNA reads TGCGCCAGCAGCTTGGGGGAGTGGGGCGAGCAGTACTTC. It specifies CASSLGEWGEQYF.

The chain uses TRBV14 and TRBJ2-1; D is unclear. V was shortened by 0 bases and J by 9 bases, with 18 bases between the two germline ends. The CDR3 is 16 amino acids. Looked up from germline, CDR1 is SGHDN and CDR2 is FVKESK. This CDR3 reads CASSQDMARSRAEQFF. Written as DNA, the CDR3 is TGTGCCAGCAGCCAAGATATGGCACGATCCCGTGCTGAGCAGTTCTTC.

The genes are TRBV2 and TRBJ1-5, with D unresolved. Germline V gene lookup returns CDR1 SNHLY and CDR2 FYNNEI. The germline V and J ends were trimmed by 1 base and 5 bases, with 9 bases remaining between them. The CDR3 length is 14 residues. For the CDR3, the DNA is TGTGCCAGCAGTGAAGGTCAGGCTCATCAGCCCCAGCATTTT. The encoded protein is CASSEGQAHQPQHF. The full variable domain, with the rest looked up from reference TRBV2 and TRBJ1-5, is EPEVTQTPSHQVTQMGQEVILRCVPISNHLYFYWYRQILGQKVEFLVSFYNNEISEKSEIFDDQFSVERPDGSNFTLKIRSTKLEDSAMYFCASSEGQAHQPQHFGDGTRLSIL.

The sample holds a few counts of this clone. V gene TRBV7-2 combines with J gene TRBJ2-3; D may be TRBD2 (5 bases). The CDR3 is made up of 14 amino acids. Germline values: CDR1 SGHTA, CDR2 FQGNSA. V lost 5 bases and J 4 bases, leaving 13 bases between the germline ends. CDR3 nucleotide sequence: TGTGCCAGCAGCCCCGGCCGCGGGTCAGATACGCAGTATTTT. It yields the protein CASSPGRGSDTQYF.

This clone has more than one count but fewer than ten. CDR3 DNA sequence: TGTGCCAGCAGTACCGACCGAACAGGGACCAATGGCTACACCTTC. Residues: CASSTDRTGTNGYTF. This sequence joins TRBV27 and TRBJ1-2; the D gene is possibly TRBD1 (6 bases). V was clipped by 5 bases and J by 6 bases, with 19 bases between them. Looked up from germline, CDR1 is MNHEY and CDR2 is SMNVEV (reference sequence). The CDR3 totals 15 residues.

V and J are TRBV28 and TRBJ1-2; TRBD1 matches 7 bases. CDR1 and CDR2 (germline): MDHEN, SYDVKM. The CDR3 sequence is 15 residues long. V gave up 6 bases and J gave up 7 bases; unmatched junction bases: 14. The CDR3 region is CASRQTGPRGSGYTF. The CDR3 nucleotides are TGTGCCAGCAGACAGACAGGGCCCCGGGGGAGTGGCTACACCTTC.

This clone was recorded many times. CDR3 loop: CASSQERIQGGEKLFF. Written as DNA, the CDR3 is TGCGCCAGCAGCCAAGAAAGGATCCAGGGAGGTGAAAAACTGTTTTTT. The chain employs TRBV4-3 and TRBJ1-4, with TRBD1 as a possible D gene (5 bases). Germline CDR1 is LGHNA and CDR2 is YSLEER. CDR3 length: 16 residues. V was trimmed by 0 bases and J by 7 bases, leaving 15 bases between them.